The clone carrying this T cell receptor beta chain was detected many times. Thyroid ultrasound, orbital computed tomography, TRAb, serum thyroxine and clinical symptoms formed the basis of diagnosis. Trimming stripped 8 bases from V and 1 base from J, with 11 bases between. The CDR3 spans 14 residues. Germline-derived CDR1 and CDR2 are MGHRA and YSYEKL. These data originate in a study of Graves' ophthalmopathy and Graves' hyperthyroidism. RNA transcripts yielded amplified TCR beta CDR3 regions. Second-round multiplex PCR came after a first-round RT-PCR that employed HTBI primers. MiXCR, run by TCRdb on the multiplex PCR reads, gives a single entry per CDR3 protein. The top ten clones hold approximately 7% of a sample with a few hundred thousand distinct CDR3 sequences, 15% to 19% of them seen once.

V is TRBV4-1 and J is TRBJ2-2; no firm D call. Sequenced input: peripheral blood. This sequence originates from a woman younger than 35 with stable Graves' hyperthyroidism. CDR3 DNA sequence: TGCGCCAGCCGAACAGTGCTGAACACCGGGGAGCTGTTTTTT. As protein: CASRTVLNTGELFF.